Reported below is one T cell receptor beta chain. These data are taken from a study of blood T cell repertoires in COVID-19. Those enrolled, adults aged 18 to 89 years, came from roughly 22 US areas. Per the authors' pipeline: Amplifying reference gene primers gave estimates of nucleated cell counts. Libraries were prepared by immunoSEQ multiplex PCR; TCRdb keeps only in-frame clonotypes and omits some of them. That table furnishes V, J and clone size, whereas the DNA furnished D and trimming. The repertoire holds roughly 300,000 clones, with approximately 90% as singletons. Between the trimmed V and J ends, which lost 4 bases and 8 bases, there was a span of 15 bases. Germline CDR1 SGDLS, CDR2 YYNGEE. The CDR3 is made up of 14 amino acids.

The source is a woman younger than 35 who had recovered from COVID-19. This rearrangement joins TRBV9 to TRBJ1-4, with D possibly TRBD1 on 6 matching bases. Sequencing was carried out using PBMCs or T cells enriched from blood (not recorded which). CDR3 in DNA: TGTGCCAGCAGCCCATCGCCAGGGGAAGAAAAACTGTTTTTT. Translated: CASSPSPGEEKLFF.